The 30 T cell receptor beta chains listed next were all sequenced from one sample in a study of cytomegalovirus exposure and HLA in healthy donors. Primers: 60 Vbeta forward and 13 Jbeta reverse. Some clones are missing from TCRdb's copy, which holds only in-frame ones; the method was immunoSEQ multiplex PCR. The sample yields some 160,000 clones, 65% to 85% seen once. The sequencing input was PBMCs. The receptors here all came from a male donor in good health and CMV-seropositive.

The V and J genes are TRBV9 and TRBJ1-5; maybe TRBD1 (5 bases). CDR3 size: 16 residues. Trimming cost V 0 bases and J 2 bases, with 12 bases left between them. From germline, CDR1 is SGDLS and CDR2 YYNGEE. CDR3: CASSVGGGAGNQPQHF. In DNA form, the CDR3 reads TGTGCCAGCAGCGTAGGTGGAGGGGCGGGCAATCAGCCCCAGCATTTT.

This clone was counted only a few times. The rearrangement joins TRBV2 to TRBJ1-1; the D gene is possibly TRBD1 (6 bases). CDR3 size: 13 residues. CDR1 is SNHLY, CDR2 FYNNEI, per germline. Trimming cost V 3 bases and J 5 bases, with 10 bases left between them. In DNA, the CDR3 is TGTGCCAGCAGTGACAGGGGATCGACTGAAGCTTTCTTT. Translation gives CASSDRGSTEAFF.

This clone has only a few counts. The chain is built from TRBV27 and TRBJ1-1; D may be TRBD1 (5 bases). Looked up from germline, CDR1 is MNHEY and CDR2 is SMNVEV (reference sequence). The germline V and J ends were trimmed by 6 bases and 10 bases, with 18 bases remaining between them. CDR3 length equals 13 residues. CDR3 protein: CASRRGRDSAAFF. In nucleotides, the CDR3 is TGTGCCAGCAGGCGGGGGAGGGATAGCGCAGCTTTCTTT.

On this clone: The junction departs from germline at one end; a sequencing error may be responsible. The chain has TRBV29-1 and TRBJ2-5, with 11 bases matching TRBD2. This CDR3 region has 17 residues. The V gene's germline CDR1 is SQVTM and CDR2 ANQGSEA. The CDR3 sequence: CSVDTSTFSGRAETQHF. CDR3 DNA sequence: TGCAGCGTAGATACCTCAACTTTTAGCGGGAGGGCTGAGACCCAGCACTTC.

V is TRBV25-1 and J is TRBJ2-3, with D perhaps TRBD1 (5 bases). V was cut by 7 bases and J by 4 bases, with 9 bases left in between. Per the germline V gene, CDR1 is MGHDK and CDR2 is SYGVNS. The CDR3 runs 12 residues. The CDR3 loop reads CASNGQPDTQYF. DNA of the CDR3: TGTGCCAGCAATGGACAACCAGATACGCAGTATTTT.

This chain connects TRBV7-2 to TRBJ1-4; possible D gene TRBD1, 5 bases. CDR3 length: 15 residues. The V gene's germline CDR1 is SGHTA and CDR2 FQGNSA. V lost 5 bases to trimming and J lost 2 bases, with 12 bases between them. The CDR3 spells CASSQAGYTNEKLFF. The CDR3 DNA is TGTGCCAGCAGCCAGGCAGGGTATACTAATGAAAAACTGTTTTTT.

The chain employs TRBV9 and TRBJ2-7, with D perhaps matching TRBD2 (5 bases). CDR1 is SGDLS and CDR2 is YYNGEE in the germline V gene. The V and J ends lost 4 bases and 6 bases respectively, with 17 bases between them. This CDR3 is built from 14 residues. The CDR3 spells CASSPRTLGGEQYF. The CDR3 DNA follows: TGTGCCAGCAGCCCCCGGACTCTTGGTGGCGAGCAGTACTTC.

The chain uses TRBV11-3 and TRBJ2-7; 8 bases map to TRBD2. The CDR3 is 14 amino acids. Per the germline V gene, CDR1 is SGHNT and CDR2 is YENEEA. V lost 4 bases to trimming and J lost 6 bases; unmatched junction nucleotides: 8. In DNA, the CDR3 is TGTGCCAGCAGCTCGAGCGGGAGTGGATCCGAGCAGTACTTC. Encoded protein: CASSSSGSGSEQYF.

This sequence joins TRBV6-4 and TRBJ2-2; D might be TRBD1 (5 bases). CDR3 length equals 14 residues. The germline gives CDR1 MRHNA, CDR2 SNTAGT. V lost 6 bases, J lost 6 bases, and 14 bases lay in between. CDR3 DNA: TGTGCCAGCAGGGCGGCGTGGGGCTCCGGGGAGCTGTTTTTT. Protein: CASRAAWGSGELFF.

This sequence joins TRBV6-5 and TRBJ2-1; weak D call: TRBD2 (5 bases). Germline V gives CDR1 MNHEY, CDR2 SVGAGI. V dropped 2 bases and J dropped 8 bases, with 13 bases sitting between them. The CDR3 is 14 residues long. The chain's CDR3 is CASSYPTRPDEQFF. CDR3 DNA sequence: TGTGCCAGCAGTTACCCTACTAGGCCGGATGAGCAGTTCTTC.

The J gene is TRBJ2-2, the V gene TRBV28; D is possibly TRBD1 (6 bases). V gave up 4 bases and J gave up 0 bases, with 12 bases separating them. Germline V lookup: CDR1 MDHEN, CDR2 SYDVKM. CDR3 length: 16 residues. The CDR3 region is CASSSRTATNTGELFF. CDR3 DNA sequence: TGTGCCAGCAGTTCCCGGACAGCCACGAACACCGGGGAGCTGTTTTTT.

This rearrangement joins TRBV11-3 to TRBJ2-1, with TRBD2 matching over 11 bases. The CDR3 has 16 residues. J lost 6 bases, V lost 1 base, and 5 bases had no gene match. Germline assignment: CDR1 SGHNT and CDR2 YENEEA. The DNA of the CDR3 is TGTGCCAGCAGCTTAGTACGACTAGCGGGGACCAATGAGCAGTTCTTC. Amino acids: CASSLVRLAGTNEQFF.

The rearrangement uses TRBV7-3 and TRBJ2-3, with TRBD1 identical over 8 bases. The germline gives CDR1 SGHTA, CDR2 FQGTGA. The CDR3 is 13 amino acids. V shed 5 bases and J 4 bases; nucleotides not matched to a gene: 2. The CDR3 loop reads CASSPQGADTQYF. In DNA, the CDR3 is TGTGCCAGCAGCCCACAGGGGGCAGATACGCAGTATTTT.

This chain uses TRBV11-1 with TRBJ2-7, with D unclear. In germline, CDR1 is SGHAT, CDR2 FQDESV (reference sequence). V was cut by 2 bases and J by 3 bases, with 26 bases left in between. This CDR3 contains 19 residues. CDR3 sequence: CASSLPRAGHSFMIYEQYF. CDR3 in DNA: TGTGCCAGCAGCTTACCGCGAGCCGGTCATTCCTTTATGATCTACGAGCAGTACTTC.

This CDR3 reads CASSFGLAGPQETQYF. In DNA, the CDR3 is TGTGCCAGCAGCTTCGGGCTAGCGGGACCCCAAGAGACCCAGTACTTC. This chain uses TRBV5-4 with TRBJ2-5; 9 bases match TRBD2. Per germline, CDR1 SGHNT and CDR2 YYREEE (reference sequence). The junction had 6 bases not matched to a gene; V was cut back by 2 bases and J by 1 base. There are 16 residues in the CDR3.

The rearrangement uses TRBV28 and TRBJ2-2; TRBD2 matches 11 bases. V trimming: 7 bases; J trimming: 4 bases; junction bases outside the gene matches: 5. This CDR3 is 15 amino acids long. The V gene's germline CDR1 is MDHEN and CDR2 SYDVKM. CDR3 DNA: TGTGCCAGCATACTAGCGGGAGTTGGCACCGGGGAGCTGTTTTTT. Protein: CASILAGVGTGELFF.

The chain has TRBV14 and TRBJ2-2; tentatively, D is TRBD2 (6 bases). The CDR3 is 13 amino acids. Germline V CDR1 and CDR2: SGHDN, FVKESK. V dropped 4 bases and J dropped 6 bases, with 9 bases sitting between them. The CDR3 nucleotides are TGTGCCAGCAGCCTAAGACTAGCCGGGGAGCTGTTTTTT. It codes for CASSLRLAGELFF.

The V and J genes are TRBV4-2 and TRBJ1-5; D might be TRBD1 (5 bases). V lost 0 bases and J lost 9, with 9 bases in between. The germline CDR1 and CDR2 sequences are LGHNA and YNFKEQ. The CDR3 covers 13 residues. The CDR3 sequence: CASSQDRDRPQHF. The CDR3, as DNA: TGTGCCAGCAGCCAAGACAGGGATAGGCCCCAGCATTTT.

This clone was seen only a few times. CDR3 amino acids: CASSSRETYYNEQFF. The CDR3 region has the DNA TGTGCCAGCAGCAGCCGGGAGACTTACTACAATGAGCAGTTCTTC. The chain combines TRBV11-3 with TRBJ2-1; a weak D match, TRBD2 (6 bases). Germline assignment: CDR1 SGHNT and CDR2 YENEEA. The CDR3 spans 15 residues. V gave up 5 bases and J gave up 3 bases, with 14 bases separating them.

Of note for this clone: At one of its ends the junction is not consistent with the germline gene, which may arise from a read error. V usage is TRBV7-7 and J usage is TRBJ2-2; 7 bases line up with TRBD1. Germline V gene lookup returns CDR1 SSHAT and CDR2 FNYEAQ (reference sequence). CDR3 length: 16 amino acids. Written as DNA, the CDR3 is TGTGCTAGCAGCGTTCAGCAGGGGGACAACACCGGGGAGCTGTTTTTT. Translation: CASSVQQGDNTGELFF.

This clone was found once. The chain combines TRBV6-5 with TRBJ2-2; 7 bases map to TRBD2. V dropped 7 bases and J dropped 5; count of bases not matched to a gene: 1. Germline-derived CDR1 and CDR2 are MNHEY and SVGAGI. The CDR3 sequence is 12 residues long. The CDR3 DNA is TGTGCCAGCACGCGGGAGACCGGGGAGCTGTTTTTT. Translation: CASTRETGELFF.

With respect to this clone: The same CDR3 arises from other DNA sequences in this sample as well. CDR3 region: CASSARQAPNEKLFF. CDR3 nucleotides: TGTGCCAGCAGCGCCCGACAGGCCCCTAATGAAAAACTGTTTTTT. The chain recombines TRBV6-1 with TRBJ1-4, with TRBD1 as a possible D gene (6 bases). Trimming removed 6 bases from V and 3 bases from J, with 14 bases in between. The germline V gene has CDR1 MNHNS and CDR2 SASEGT. This CDR3 has 15 amino acids.

CDR3 region: CASSLTTVPAFF. CDR3 sequence (DNA): TGTGCCAGCAGTTTGACGACAGTGCCAGCTTTCTTT. This chain connects TRBV28 to TRBJ1-1; TRBD1 is a possible D gene (5 bases). Trimming removed 3 bases from V and 10 bases from J, with 12 bases in between. The CDR3 totals 12 residues. Germline V gives CDR1 MDHEN, CDR2 SYDVKM.

The chain carries TRBV9 and TRBJ2-7, with TRBD1 matching 8 bases. This CDR3 contains 12 residues. Germline V gene lookup returns CDR1 SGDLS and CDR2 YYNGEE. The V segment lost 5 bases and the J segment 6 bases; nucleotides outside the gene matches: 4. CDR3 DNA: TGTGCCAGCAGTTCAGGGGGCGGCGAGCAGTACTTC. Encoded protein: CASSSGGGEQYF.

This clone was seen only once. J is TRBJ1-3 and V is TRBV27, with a weak D call TRBD1 (5 bases). V was pared by 5 bases and J by 4 bases, with 12 bases between. CDR3 length equals 14 residues. The germline CDR1 and CDR2 sequences are MNHEY and SMNVEV (reference sequence). The CDR3 is CASSARTTGNTIYF. CDR3 DNA: TGTGCCAGCAGTGCCCGGACAACAGGAAACACCATATATTTT.

The V call is TRBV27, the J call TRBJ2-7; 7 bases agree with TRBD2. J was trimmed by 3 bases and V by 5 bases; bases with no gene match: 16. The CDR3 sequence is 17 residues long. Per germline, CDR1 MNHEY and CDR2 SMNVEV (reference sequence). CDR3 in amino acids: CASSDMGLRYPFYEQYF. CDR3 DNA: TGTGCCAGCAGTGACATGGGACTACGTTACCCATTCTACGAGCAGTACTTC.

CDR3 coding DNA: TGCGCCAGCAGTGATTTTCCCCAGGAGAACACCGGGGAGCTGTTTTTT. Residues: CASSDFPQENTGELFF. The V call is TRBV10-1, the J call TRBJ2-2; D not certain. V lost 3 bases to trimming and J lost 1 base, with 12 bases between them. In germline, CDR1 is WNHNN, CDR2 SYGVQD (reference sequence). The CDR3 length is 16 residues.

To note about this clone: One junction end does not reproduce the germline sequence, and a read error may be involved. The rearrangement links TRBV7-9 to TRBJ1-6; no definite D call. This CDR3 contains 18 residues. Germline CDR1 is SEHNR and CDR2 is FQNEAQ (reference sequence). As DNA, the CDR3 is TGTTCCAGCAGCTGGCCCCTGGGCGCGTCTAACTATAATTCACCCCTCCACTTT. Translating it yields CSSSWPLGASNYNSPLHF.

V and J are TRBV5-1 and TRBJ2-1; 11 nucleotides match TRBD2. CDR1 and CDR2 (germline): SGHRS, YFSETQ. The V segment lost 4 bases and the J segment 0 bases; nucleotides outside the gene matches: 3. This CDR3 has 16 amino acids. The CDR3 sequence is CASSAGTSGSYNEQFF. CDR3 DNA: TGCGCCAGCAGCGCCGGGACTAGCGGCTCCTACAATGAGCAGTTCTTC.

The V call is TRBV14, the J call TRBJ1-2; TRBD1 is a possible D gene (5 bases). V lost 1 base, J lost 7 bases, and 13 bases lay in between. CDR1 and CDR2 from the germline V gene are SGHDN and FVKESK. This CDR3 has 14 amino acids. The DNA of the CDR3 is TGTGCCAGCAGCCAAGGTCGCAGGGTTGGTGGCTACACCTTC. It codes for CASSQGRRVGGYTF.